Below, 20 T cell receptor beta chains from the same sample are listed, as sequenced in a study of identical twins' blood T cells (dated by TCRdb to 2012 to 2014). The library was made by 5' RACE. For sequencing, an Illumina Genome Analyzer IIx was employed. TCRdb applied fastp at Q25 and MiXCR to the public reads, then kept only in-frame beta chains. Entries are consolidated by CDR3 protein sequence, retaining the most common genes and DNA. Within this sample are 350,000 to 400,000 distinct CDR3 sequences, with approximately 30% of them counted one time only. 6.1% of the sample goes to the ten largest clones. Source material: PBMCs. These receptors originate from a woman between 18 and 50 years old in good health.

This clonotype appeared a few times. The chain's CDR3 is CASLRGDTQYF. The CDR3 nucleotides are TGTGCCAGCCTACGGGGAGATACGCAGTATTTT. V and J are TRBV27 and TRBJ2-3, with D tentatively TRBD2 (5 bases). The ends were cut back, 8 bases at V and 5 bases at J, with 8 bases in the middle. CDR1 and CDR2 (germline): MNHEY, SMNVEV (reference sequence). This CDR3 spans 11 amino acids.

This clonotype was recorded once. The chain combines TRBV27 with TRBJ1-2; no clear D. This CDR3 spans 13 amino acids. Trimming cost V 0 bases and J 4 bases, with 6 bases left between them. The V gene's germline CDR1 is MNHEY and CDR2 SMNVEV (reference sequence). The CDR3 region has the DNA TGTGCCAGCAGTTTATCCCCAACCTATGGCTACACCTTC. Amino acids: CASSLSPTYGYTF.

This clonotype was detected only a few times. The rearrangement uses TRBV19 and TRBJ2-5; TRBD2 agrees at 8 bases. The CDR3 runs to 13 residues. The germline V gene encodes CDR1 LNHDA and CDR2 SQIVND (reference sequence). V shed 10 bases, J shed 5 bases, and the junction held 9 bases outside the gene matches. The CDR3 coding sequence is TGTGCCACCAGGGCCCGGACTAGCGAGACCCAGTACTTC. Its translation: CATRARTSETQYF.

Regarding this clonotype: A single base separates this from a much larger clone, so it may be a read error. The chain is built from TRBV9 and TRBJ2-2, with TRBD2 as a possible D gene (5 bases). Germline values: CDR1 SGDLS, CDR2 YYNGEE. The CDR3 has 16 amino acids. V was shortened by 4 bases and J by 4 bases, with 17 bases between the two germline ends. CDR3 amino acids: CASSLLELAPTGELFF. The CDR3 DNA reads as TGTGCCAGCAGCTTACTGGAGCTAGCTCCCACCGGGGAGCTGTTTTTT.

In its sample, this clonotype was seen once. The rearrangement joins TRBV29-1 to TRBJ1-1, with D tentatively TRBD1 (6 bases). Per the germline V gene, CDR1 is SQVTM and CDR2 is ANQGSEA. The CDR3 sequence is 15 residues long. V was cut by 0 bases and J by 4 bases, with 15 bases left in between. The CDR3 reads CSVEDEWGRVTEAFF. CDR3 coding DNA: TGCAGCGTTGAAGATGAATGGGGGCGCGTCACTGAAGCTTTCTTT.

To note about this clonotype: A read error may produce the germline difference seen at one junction end. The V call is TRBV2, the J call TRBJ1-1; tentatively, D is TRBD1 (6 bases). The V gene's germline CDR1 is SNHLY and CDR2 FYNNEI. The CDR3 runs to 17 residues. As DNA, the CDR3 is TGTGCCGGCAGATACCCCTTGGACAGCGTACTTGACACTGAAGCTTTCTTT. Amino acid sequence: CAGRYPLDSVLDTEAFF. Full variable domain (outside the CDR3, taken from reference TRBV2 and TRBJ1-1): EPEVTQTPSHQVTQMGQEVILRCVPISNHLYFYWYRQILGQKVEFLVSFYNNEISEKSEIFDDQFSVERPDGSNFTLKIRSTKLEDSAMYFCAGRYPLDSVLDTEAFFGQGTRLTVV.

This clonotype was recorded once. The CDR3 region is CSVVTSGRPSTDTQYF. CDR3 bases: TGCAGCGTCGTGACTAGCGGACGCCCTAGCACAGATACGCAGTATTTT. The chain links TRBV29-1 to TRBJ2-3, with 9 bases that match TRBD2. This CDR3 comprises 16 residues. Germline values: CDR1 SQVTM, CDR2 ANQGSEA. V gave up 6 bases and J gave up 0 bases; unmatched junction bases: 10.

This clonotype appeared many times. This chain links TRBV27 with TRBJ2-3; D perhaps matches TRBD1 (5 bases). The ends were cut back, 5 bases at V and 3 bases at J, with 15 bases in the middle. There are 15 residues in the CDR3. Germline assignment: CDR1 MNHEY and CDR2 SMNVEV (reference sequence). CDR3 loop: CASSHQGPKTDTQYF. The CDR3, as DNA: TGTGCCAGCAGTCACCAGGGTCCCAAAACAGATACGCAGTATTTT.

This clonotype has just one count. This rearrangement joins TRBV20-1 to TRBJ1-1, with D uncertain. The V gene's germline CDR1 is DFQATT and CDR2 SNEGSKA (reference sequence). V was shortened by 1 base and J by 5 bases, with 14 bases between the two germline ends. The CDR3 is made up of 14 amino acids. CDR3 DNA sequence: TGCAGTGCTAGAGTGCTCGGCGGTGGAACTGAAGCTTTCTTT. It yields the protein CSARVLGGGTEAFF.

This chain connects TRBV6-1 to TRBJ2-1; D gene ambiguous. Per the germline V gene, CDR1 is MNHNS and CDR2 is SASEGT. The CDR3 is 14 residues long. V dropped 7 bases and J dropped 5 bases, with 15 bases sitting between them. The CDR3 protein is CASTKSDGDNEQFF. The CDR3 DNA reads TGTGCCAGCACTAAGAGTGATGGAGACAATGAGCAGTTCTTC.

This clonotype was observed a handful of times. V is TRBV5-1 and J is TRBJ2-6; no reliable D call. V was cut by 6 bases and J by 0 bases, with 10 bases left in between. Per the germline V gene, CDR1 is SGHRS and CDR2 is YFSETQ. This CDR3 has 15 amino acids. CDR3 sequence: CASTSSPSGANVLTF. CDR3 coding DNA: TGCGCCAGCACATCCTCTCCCTCTGGGGCCAACGTCCTGACTTTC. Complete variable domain (other parts from reference TRBV5-1 and TRBJ2-6): KAGVTQTPRYLIKTRGQQVTLSCSPISGHRSVSWYQQTPGQGLQFLFEYFSETQRNKGNFPGRFSGRQFSNSRSEMNVSTLELGDSALYLCASTSSPSGANVLTFGAGSRLTVL.

This clonotype was counted ten times or more. The CDR3 nucleotides are TGTGCCAGCAGTACCGGGGGCTCCGGGGCCCGTTATCAGCCCCAGCATTTT. Its translation is CASSTGGSGARYQPQHF. The J gene is TRBJ1-5, the V gene TRBV6-2 or TRBV6-3; maybe TRBD1 (6 bases). This CDR3 has 17 amino acids. V was shortened by 5 bases and J by 5 bases, with 22 bases between the two germline ends. Germline V gives CDR1 MNHEY, CDR2 SVGEGT.

This chain joins TRBV7-9 and TRBJ1-1; D call uncertain. CDR3 length: 12 residues. Trimming removed 1 base from V and 11 bases from J, with 11 bases in between. Germline loops: CDR1 SEHNR, CDR2 FQNEAQ (reference sequence). CDR3 amino acids: CASSLDGLWAFF. As DNA, the CDR3 is TGTGCCAGCAGCTTAGACGGGTTGTGGGCTTTCTTT. The whole variable domain, remainder taken from reference TRBV7-9 and TRBJ1-1, is DTGVSQNPRHKITKRGQNVTFRCDPISEHNRLYWYRQTLGQGPEFLTYFQNEAQLEKSRLLSDRFSAERPKGSFSTLEIQRTEQGDSAMYLCASSLDGLWAFFGQGTRLTVV.

Note on this clonotype: This may arise from a read error, as a much more abundant clone is one base away. This chain joins TRBV27 and TRBJ1-2, with D possibly TRBD1 on 5 matching bases. The CDR3 is 13 amino acids. Per germline, CDR1 MNHEY and CDR2 SMNVEV (reference sequence). The CDR3 spells CAISPRGGYGYTF. The CDR3 region has the DNA TGTGCCATCAGTCCCCGGGGCGGCTATGGCTACACCTTC.

This clonotype was seen a few times. The rearrangement links TRBV3-1 to TRBJ2-7, with TRBD1 matching 9 bases. V lost 5 bases, J lost 6 bases, and 11 bases stayed unmatched. The CDR3 has 15 amino acids. Germline loops: CDR1 LGHDT, CDR2 YNNKEL (reference sequence). This chain's CDR3 is CASSVTGTGNSEQYF. The CDR3 DNA is TGTGCCAGCAGCGTTACCGGGACAGGGAACTCCGAGCAGTACTTC.

The gene calls are TRBV5-1 and TRBJ2-2; the match to TRBD1 covers 9 bases. Germline V gene data show CDR1 as SGHRS and CDR2 as YFSETQ. V shed 4 bases, J shed 5 bases, and the junction held 9 bases outside the gene matches. This CDR3 is built from 16 residues. CDR3 nucleotides: TGCGCCAGCAGCCTACGTCCCGGGACAGGGACCGGGGAGCTGTTTTTT. Protein: CASSLRPGTGTGELFF.

Ten or more counts support this clonotype. This chain joins TRBV2 and TRBJ1-5, with D uncertain. The germline CDR1 and CDR2 sequences are SNHLY and FYNNEI. Between the trimmed V and J ends, which lost 6 bases and 2 bases, there was a span of 8 bases. The CDR3 loop spans 13 amino acids. The CDR3 DNA reads as TGTGCCAGCAGCCCGTTTGGCAATCAGCCCCAGCATTTT. Protein sequence: CASSPFGNQPQHF.

Here the CDR3 reads CASNVEGLADNEQFF. In DNA, the CDR3 is TGTGCCAGCAATGTCGAAGGACTAGCGGACAATGAGCAGTTCTTC. The gene calls are TRBV9 and TRBJ2-1; 10 bases align to TRBD2. This CDR3 is built from 15 residues. With V trimmed by 6 bases and J by 5 bases, 8 bases remained unmatched. Germline V gene lookup returns CDR1 SGDLS and CDR2 YYNGEE.

V is TRBV5-4 and J is TRBJ2-1, with 10 bases fitting TRBD2. CDR3 length: 16 amino acids. Losses at the gene ends were 1 base for V and 7 bases for J; bases not matched to a gene: 8. The germline gives CDR1 SGHNT, CDR2 YYREEE (reference sequence). CDR3 nucleotides: TGTGCCAGCAGCTTGAGTGCAGCGGGAGGGGGGAATGAGCAGTTCTTC. Translation: CASSLSAAGGGNEQFF.

This clonotype was counted only a few times. The chain is built from TRBV20-1 and TRBJ1-1; D uncertain. This CDR3 has 11 residues. Germline V gene lookup returns CDR1 DFQATT and CDR2 SNEGSKA (reference sequence). The V gene lost 3 bases and the J gene lost 3 bases, with 5 bases spanning the gap. CDR3 DNA sequence: TGCAGTGCTAGCACCGACACTGAAGCTTTCTTT. Translated, it gives CSASTDTEAFF.